These 32 T cell receptor beta chains were sequenced from one sample in a study of T-cell reconstitution after alpha-beta-depleted transplantation in children. TCRbeta library preparation incorporated unique molecular identifiers. TCRdb re-analysed the PCR reads in MiXCR, keeping a single row per CDR3 protein. The sample holds about 980,000 distinct CDR3 sequences, around 30% seen once. Sequencing used PBMCs, mostly from graft donor cells, obtained 360 days after TCRalphabeta/CD19-depleted stem cell transplant. The receptors originated from a boy in the first two years of life who had a stem cell transplant for SCID, so the T cells may come from the graft donor.

The rearrangement links TRBV6-5 to TRBJ1-1; D possibly corresponds to TRBD1 (5 bases). Germline V CDR1 and CDR2: MNHEY, SVGAGI. This CDR3 region has 15 residues. V was clipped by 3 bases and J by 3 bases, with 14 bases between them. CDR3 loop: CASSYFWGGDTEAFF. The CDR3 nucleotides read TGTGCCAGCAGTTATTTTTGGGGGGGGGACACTGAAGCTTTCTTT.

There are a few counts of this clonotype. The chain is built from TRBV29-1 and TRBJ2-1; tentative D call: TRBD1 (5 bases). The V gene's germline CDR1 is SQVTM and CDR2 ANQGSEA. CDR3 size: 14 residues. V shed 4 bases and J shed 5 bases, with 15 bases lying between them. The CDR3 is CSVAPRVRDNEQFF. In nucleotides, the CDR3 is TGCAGCGTTGCGCCCAGGGTTCGAGACAATGAGCAGTTCTTC.

The chain is built from TRBV10-3 and TRBJ1-4; a possible D gene is TRBD1 (6 bases). CDR1 and CDR2 (germline): ENHRY, SYGVKD. The CDR3 runs to 15 residues. Trimming stripped 3 bases from V and 7 bases from J, with 15 bases between. This CDR3 is CAISESRDMGEKLFF. The CDR3 region has the DNA TGTGCCATCAGTGAATCTCGGGACATGGGTGAAAAACTGTTTTTT.

This chain links TRBV4-2 with TRBJ2-7; 11 bases map to TRBD2. Unmatched junction bases numbered 9, after V lost 4 bases and J lost 7 bases. Germline V gene lookup returns CDR1 LGHNA and CDR2 YNFKEQ. The CDR3 runs to 15 residues. CDR3 amino acids: CASSPRVAGGREQYF. CDR3 DNA: TGTGCCAGCAGCCCCCGAGTAGCGGGGGGGCGGGAGCAGTACTTC.

This clonotype showed up just a few times. This chain joins TRBV12-3 or TRBV12-4 and TRBJ2-7; 10 nucleotides line up with TRBD1. Losses at the gene ends were 4 bases for V and 4 bases for J; bases not matched to a gene: 7. The CDR3 has 15 amino acids. CDR3 amino acids: CASSSRQGASYEQYF. Written as DNA, the CDR3 is TGTGCCAGCAGTTCGCGACAGGGGGCGAGTTACGAGCAGTACTTC.

This clonotype turned up a few times. The V and J genes are TRBV10-3 and TRBJ1-1, with 9 positions matching TRBD1. The V segment lost 10 bases and the J segment 5 bases; nucleotides outside the gene matches: 8. In germline, CDR1 is ENHRY, CDR2 SYGVKD. The CDR3 has 13 amino acids. The CDR3 DNA reads as TGTGCCACCGAACAGGGGGCTCGGACTGAAGCTTTCTTT. Protein: CATEQGARTEAFF.

The rearrangement joins TRBV28 to TRBJ1-4, with 8 positions matching TRBD1. V lost 6 bases, J lost 8 bases, and 14 bases stayed unmatched. The CDR3 extends over 16 amino acids. Germline CDR1 and CDR2: MDHEN and SYDVKM. CDR3 loop: CASSWRIGQGGEKLFF. The DNA of the CDR3 is TGTGCCAGCAGCTGGAGGATTGGACAGGGAGGCGAAAAACTGTTTTTT.

The chain links TRBV5-1 to TRBJ2-3; TRBD2 matches 10 bases. The CDR3 runs 15 residues. The junction had 7 bases not matched to a gene; V was cut back by 0 bases and J by 9 bases. CDR1 is SGHRS and CDR2 is YFSETQ in the germline V gene. The CDR3 reads CASSLEAGGPKTQYF. As DNA, the CDR3 is TGCGCCAGCAGCTTGGAAGCGGGGGGGCCGAAGACGCAGTATTTT.

The rearrangement uses TRBV9 and TRBJ1-3, with 8 positions matching TRBD1. The ends lost 4 bases at V and 7 bases at J; junction bases unmatched: 7. There are 14 residues in the CDR3. Per germline, CDR1 SGDLS and CDR2 YYNGEE. The CDR3 here is CASSKGQDRNTIYF. CDR3 nucleotides: TGTGCCAGCAGCAAGGGACAGGATAGGAACACCATATATTTT. Variable domain in full (rest from reference TRBV9 and TRBJ1-3): DSGVTQTPKHLITATGQRVTLRCSPRSGDLSVYWYQQSLDQGLQFLIQYYNGEERAKGNILERFSAQQFPDLHSELNLSSLELGDSALYFCASSKGQDRNTIYFGEGSWLTVV.

This clonotype has only a few counts. CDR3 protein: CSARKARDGGNQPQHF. Here the CDR3 DNA reads TGCAGTGCTAGGAAAGCCCGGGACGGAGGCAATCAGCCCCAGCATTTT. The J gene is TRBJ1-5, the V gene TRBV20-1; a weak D match, TRBD1 (5 bases). Germline loops: CDR1 DFQATT, CDR2 SNEGSKA (reference sequence). The CDR3 runs to 16 residues. Trimming left V 3 bases short and J 2 bases short, with 17 bases between.

J is TRBJ2-1 and V is TRBV20-1; 16 bases match TRBD2. Trimming took 6 bases from V and 9 from J; bases not matched to a gene: 20. The CDR3 sequence is 19 residues long. Germline V gives CDR1 DFQATT, CDR2 SNEGSKA (reference sequence). The DNA for the CDR3 is TGCAGTGCCTTTAGCCGTGGCGGGACTAGCGGGGGGGCATGGAGTGAGCAGTTCTTC. Its protein product is CSAFSRGGTSGGAWSEQFF.

The table lists this clonotype with a few counts. The chain has TRBV20-1 and TRBJ2-5, with TRBD1 matching 10 bases. The CDR3 extends over 17 amino acids. The V segment lost 6 bases and the J segment 1 base; nucleotides outside the gene matches: 14. From germline, CDR1 is DFQATT and CDR2 SNEGSKA (reference sequence). The CDR3 spells CSATPGQGTIFQETQYF. DNA for the CDR3: TGCAGTGCAACTCCGGGACAGGGGACTATCTTCCAAGAGACCCAGTACTTC.

The chain uses TRBV9 and TRBJ2-3; D is possibly TRBD2 (5 bases). CDR3 length: 15 residues. The germline CDR1 and CDR2 sequences are SGDLS and YYNGEE. V gave up 2 bases and J gave up 2 bases, with 12 bases separating them. In nucleotides, the CDR3 is TGTGCCAGCAGCGTGTCCCCCGGGGACACAGATACGCAGTATTTT. Protein: CASSVSPGDTDTQYF.

The rearrangement uses TRBV5-1 and TRBJ2-7, with 7 bases that match TRBD1. The CDR3 runs 15 residues. Germline V gene lookup returns CDR1 SGHRS and CDR2 YFSETQ. Trimming removed 3 bases from V and 3 bases from J; junction bases left unmatched: 9. This CDR3 is CASSSDRVQVYEQYF. CDR3 nucleotides: TGCGCCAGCAGCTCTGACAGGGTACAAGTCTACGAGCAGTACTTC.

This clonotype was picked up a small number of times. The V call is TRBV10-3, the J call TRBJ2-5; 8 nucleotides agree with TRBD1. Germline lookup yields CDR1 ENHRY and CDR2 SYGVKD. The CDR3 length is 15 residues. The J segment lost 5 bases and the V segment lost 6 bases, leaving 11 bases of the junction unmatched. Here the CDR3 reads CAISSKPGGWETQYF. In nucleotides, the CDR3 is TGTGCCATCAGCTCAAAGCCAGGGGGCTGGGAGACCCAGTACTTC.

The chain joins TRBV9 to TRBJ1-6, with a weak D call TRBD1 (5 bases). Deletions cut 5 bases from V and 8 bases from J, with 8 bases between. The CDR3 covers 12 residues. Germline lookup yields CDR1 SGDLS and CDR2 YYNGEE. CDR3 in amino acids: CASRGVDSPLHF. The CDR3 DNA follows: TGTGCCAGCAGGGGGGTTGATTCACCCCTCCACTTT.

V is TRBV10-3 and J is TRBJ2-1, with 11 bases fitting TRBD2. This CDR3 has 18 residues. CDR1 ENHRY and CDR2 SYGVKD come from the germline V gene. The V segment lost 4 bases and the J segment 7 bases; nucleotides outside the gene matches: 15. The CDR3 DNA follows: TGTGCCATCAGTGCCCCTCTAGCGGGGGGCTACGTGGGGAATGAGCAGTTCTTC. The encoded protein is CAISAPLAGGYVGNEQFF.

The genes are TRBV7-2 and TRBJ2-1, with a tentative D call TRBD2 (6 bases). Per the germline V gene, CDR1 is SGHTA and CDR2 is FQGNSA. This CDR3 has 14 residues. With 2 bases removed from V and 7 bases from J, the gap between germline ends came to 12 bases. The CDR3 loop reads CASSLLGRGNEQFF. The CDR3 coding sequence is TGTGCCAGCAGCTTACTGGGACGGGGGAATGAGCAGTTCTTC.

This chain uses TRBV10-3 with TRBJ2-1, with D unclear. Germline CDR1 and CDR2: ENHRY and SYGVKD. V dropped 1 base and J dropped 9 bases, with 7 bases sitting between them. CDR3 length: 12 residues. The CDR3 here is CAISEFALEQFF. In nucleotides, the CDR3 is TGTGCCATCAGTGAGTTCGCACTTGAGCAGTTCTTC.

This clonotype occurred a few times. V usage is TRBV5-4 and J usage is TRBJ2-3, with D unresolved. The germline V gene has CDR1 SGHNT and CDR2 YYREEE (reference sequence). This CDR3 comprises 15 residues. V lost 4 bases, J lost 2 bases, and 14 bases lay in between. The CDR3 region is CASSGSARYTDTQYF. Here the CDR3 DNA reads TGTGCCAGCAGCGGATCGGCACGGTACACAGATACGCAGTATTTT. Supplemented by reference TRBV5-4 and TRBJ2-3, the full variable domain reads ETGVTQSPTHLIKTRGQQVTLRCSSQSGHNTVSWYQQALGQGPQFIFQYYREEENGRGNFPPRFSGLQFPNYSSELNVNALELDDSALYLCASSGSARYTDTQYFGPGTRLTVL.

This clonotype was recorded many times. The J gene is TRBJ1-1, the V gene TRBV5-1; D call uncertain. The V gene lost 3 bases and the J gene lost 7 bases, with 13 bases spanning the gap. Germline V lookup: CDR1 SGHRS, CDR2 YFSETQ. The length of the CDR3 is 13 residues. This CDR3 is CASSWASGSEAFF. DNA for the CDR3: TGCGCCAGCAGCTGGGCCTCGGGGAGTGAAGCTTTCTTT.

This chain uses TRBV28 with TRBJ2-7; TRBD1 matches 7 bases. Per germline, CDR1 MDHEN and CDR2 SYDVKM. The junction had 6 bases not matched to a gene; V was cut back by 3 bases and J by 1 base. The CDR3 runs 15 residues. CDR3 sequence: CASSFRGQRSYEQYF. CDR3 nucleotide sequence: TGTGCCAGCAGTTTTCGGGGACAGCGGTCCTACGAGCAGTACTTC.

This clonotype has more than one count but fewer than ten. This rearrangement joins TRBV20-1 to TRBJ2-3; D not certain. This CDR3 is built from 15 residues. Germline assignment: CDR1 DFQATT and CDR2 SNEGSKA (reference sequence). V dropped 3 bases and J dropped 2 bases, with 15 bases sitting between them. CDR3 DNA sequence: TGCAGTGCTAGCCGACCCGCCCGGACCACAGATACGCAGTATTTT. Its translation: CSASRPARTTDTQYF.

The chain couples TRBV28 to TRBJ2-7, with 9 nucleotides matching TRBD1. Looked up from germline, CDR1 is MDHEN and CDR2 is SYDVKM. The CDR3 spans 14 residues. Trimming cost V 10 bases and J 7 bases; bases outside gene matches: 14. The CDR3 protein is CATRWGQGWKEQYF. DNA of the CDR3: TGTGCCACCCGGTGGGGACAGGGCTGGAAGGAGCAGTACTTC.

This clonotype has more than one count but fewer than ten. The J gene is TRBJ2-2, the V gene TRBV4-2, with D possibly matching TRBD2 (6 bases). V dropped 4 bases and J dropped 1 base, with 7 bases sitting between them. Germline CDR1 LGHNA, CDR2 YNFKEQ. The CDR3 runs 14 residues. The CDR3 DNA reads as TGTGCCAGCAGCCGGGGGGAGAACACCGGGGAGCTGTTTTTT. The encoded protein is CASSRGENTGELFF.

The sample holds a few counts of this clonotype. The chain recombines TRBV18 with TRBJ2-1; 7 positions match TRBD1. The CDR3 consists of 13 residues. Looked up from germline, CDR1 is KGHSH and CDR2 is LQKENI. The V segment lost 3 bases and the J segment 16 bases; nucleotides outside the gene matches: 12. The chain's CDR3 is CASSPPPTGLQFF. CDR3 coding DNA: TGTGCCAGCTCACCGCCTCCGACAGGGCTTCAATTCTTC.

This clonotype showed up just once. The V and J genes are TRBV18 and TRBJ2-1; D gene unclear. Germline values: CDR1 KGHSH, CDR2 LQKENI. There are 13 residues in the CDR3. Trimming cost V 2 bases and J 4 bases, with 6 bases left between them. Here the CDR3 reads CASSPVQYNEQFF. In DNA, the CDR3 is TGTGCCAGCTCACCAGTTCAGTACAATGAGCAGTTCTTC.

The rearrangement links TRBV13 to TRBJ2-1, with D hard to call. Deletions cut 4 bases from V and 10 bases from J, with 8 bases between. Germline assignment: CDR1 PRHDT and CDR2 FYEKMQ (reference sequence). The CDR3 is 11 amino acids. The DNA for the CDR3 is TGTGCCAGCAGCTGGTTGAGGGAGCAGTTCTTC. As protein: CASSWLREQFF.

The chain links TRBV7-2 to TRBJ2-3; 16 nucleotides line up with TRBD2. Germline-derived CDR1 and CDR2 are SGHTA and FQGNSA. V trimming: 3 bases; J trimming: 6 bases; junction bases outside the gene matches: 6. The CDR3 extends over 17 amino acids. The CDR3 protein is CASSFRGLAGGQDTQYF. The CDR3 coding sequence is TGTGCCAGCAGCTTCCGGGGACTAGCGGGGGGGCAGGATACGCAGTATTTT.

The J gene is TRBJ2-3, the V gene TRBV5-5, with TRBD1 identical over 11 bases. This CDR3 is 16 amino acids long. The germline CDR1 and CDR2 sequences are SGHKS and YYEKEE (reference sequence). The V gene end was trimmed by 2 bases and the J gene end by 4 bases; junction bases not matched to a gene: 6. DNA for the CDR3: TGTGCCAGCAGCTTCCGGGACAGGGGGATTGCAGATACGCAGTATTTT. This translates into CASSFRDRGIADTQYF.

The table lists this clonotype with many counts. The rearrangement links TRBV12-3 or TRBV12-4 to TRBJ2-1, with TRBD2 matching 8 bases. This CDR3 contains 15 residues. V dropped 6 bases and J dropped 6; count of bases not matched to a gene: 10. This chain's CDR3 is CASSGGAGALNEQFF. CDR3 bases: TGTGCCAGCAGCGGGGGGGCTGGGGCCCTCAATGAGCAGTTCTTC.

V gene TRBV5-1 combines with J gene TRBJ2-5; maybe TRBD1 (5 bases). This CDR3 region has 13 residues. Germline lookup yields CDR1 SGHRS and CDR2 YFSETQ. Trimming removed 4 bases at V and 0 bases at J, with 7 bases between. The CDR3 reads CASSADNQETQYF. Here the CDR3 DNA reads TGCGCCAGCAGCGCGGACAACCAAGAGACCCAGTACTTC.